The present T cell receptor (beta chain) was sequenced within a study of blood T cell repertoires in COVID-19. Overall study: Acute and convalescent COVID-19 specimens originated in the United States, Italy and Spain. Sources were T cells, B-cell-depleted T cells, or PBMCs; the material itself was cDNA or gDNA.

The germline V gene has CDR1 LGHDT and CDR2 YNNKEL (reference sequence). Trimming removed 5 bases at V and 7 bases at J, with 9 bases between. This CDR3 is 13 amino acids long. Authors' methods: Quantification of nucleated cells was approximated via reference gene primer amplification. Sequenced by immunoSEQ multiplex PCR; TCRdb stores in-frame clones only, minus some. V, J and clone size are taken as reported in that table, and D and trimming were inferred from the DNA itself. The sample holds 35,000 to 50,000 clones, around nine tenths seen once. The rearrangement links TRBV3-1 (or the pseudogene TRBV3-2) to TRBJ1-6; D is undetermined. Sequenced sample: peripheral blood. The origin of this receptor is a human donor in a cohort sampled during active COVID-19. The CDR3 loop reads CASSTMENSPLHF. Here the CDR3 DNA reads TGTGCCAGCAGCACTATGGAGAATTCACCCCTCCACTTT.